This T cell receptor beta chain came from a study of regulatory and conventional T cells in RAG deficiency. Using immunoSEQ multiplex PCR, the repertoire was profiled, and TCRdb retains in-frame clones only, with some absent. The data contain fewer than 35,000 clones, approximately 91% of them singletons. These data were also filed under a second study, of regulatory T cells. This second study notes: Primers: 52 TRBV forward and 13 TRBJ reverse. Regulatory T cells showed the strongest V-J pair restriction and V/J gene skewing among patient repertoires.

Sequencing was performed on CD8+ T cells sorted from blood. The origin of this receptor is a human donor in good health.

The CDR3 protein is CASSFASNYGYTF. The CDR3, as DNA: TGCGCCAGCAGCTTCGCAAGCAACTATGGCTACACCTTC. This sequence joins TRBV5-1 and TRBJ1-2; no definite D call. CDR3 length: 13 amino acids. Germline V lookup: CDR1 SGHRS, CDR2 YFSETQ. The ends were cut back, 2 bases at V and 2 bases at J, with 7 bases in the middle.